The 15 T cell receptor beta chains below were found in one sample sequenced in a study of T cell repertoires in cytomegalovirus infection. Which antigens these TCRs recognize remains unknown. One entry per CDR3 protein results from TCRdb running MiXCR on the reads. The table has 650,000 to 850,000 distinct CDR3 sequences, under 35% seen once. The source material was cultured CD8+ T cells from PBMCs, sampled from culture after CMV antigen stimulation. The origin of the receptors is a human donor in good health (CMV status not recorded). Some clones in this sample may be carry-over from other donors' samples.

J is TRBJ2-2 and V is TRBV6-2 or TRBV6-3; 8 positions agree with TRBD1. Trimming cost V 5 bases and J 1 base; bases outside gene matches: 12. This CDR3 spans 18 amino acids. Germline V lookup: CDR1 MNHEY, CDR2 SVGEGT. The CDR3 spells CASSNRDRSFRNTGELFF. CDR3 nucleotide sequence: TGTGCCAGCAGTAACCGGGACAGGAGTTTCAGGAACACCGGGGAGCTGTTTTTT.

The chain is built from TRBV6-2 or TRBV6-3 and TRBJ2-3; 8 bases line up with TRBD2. CDR1 and CDR2 (germline): MNHEY, SVGEGT. The CDR3 spans 15 residues. Trimming at V came to 3 bases and at J to 2 bases, leaving 4 bases not matched to a gene. The CDR3 is CASSYELAATDTQYF. The CDR3 coding sequence is TGTGCCAGCAGTTATGAACTAGCGGCCACAGATACGCAGTATTTT.

This clonotype was picked up one time. The rearrangement joins TRBV5-6 to TRBJ1-2; D ambiguous. CDR3 length: 15 residues. CDR1 SGHDT and CDR2 YYEEEE come from the germline V gene. V lost 4 bases and J 6 bases, leaving 19 bases between the germline ends. CDR3 nucleotide sequence: TGTGCCAGCAGCCTCCTCCCCGGGGAACGGAATGGCTACACCTTC. It is translated as CASSLLPGERNGYTF.

This clonotype was found a few times. V usage is TRBV7-9 and J usage is TRBJ1-5; D is undetermined. The CDR3 runs 13 residues. V shed 3 bases and J shed 4 bases, with 7 bases lying between them. Per germline, CDR1 SEHNR and CDR2 FQNEAQ (reference sequence). The CDR3 reads CASSFTANQPQHF. CDR3 DNA: TGTGCCAGCAGCTTCACAGCTAATCAGCCCCAGCATTTT.

This sequence joins TRBV19 and TRBJ2-1, with D possibly matching TRBD2 (7 bases). Trimming cost V 1 base and J 0 bases, with 16 bases left between them. The CDR3 has 18 amino acids. Germline CDR1 and CDR2: LNHDA and SQIVND (reference sequence). The CDR3 sequence is CASSIAGGGLSSYNEQFF. CDR3 nucleotide sequence: TGTGCCAGTAGTATAGCTGGGGGGGGCCTTAGCTCCTACAATGAGCAGTTCTTC.

This clonotype was observed a handful of times. This chain connects TRBV12-3 or TRBV12-4 to TRBJ1-1; 9 nucleotides line up with TRBD1. V was pared by 3 bases and J by 5 bases, with 13 bases of the junction left unmatched. CDR3 length: 17 amino acids. CDR3 bases: TGTGCCAGCAGTTTTCTCGGTAAACAGGGGGCGAGGACTGAAGCTTTCTTT. This sequence encodes CASSFLGKQGARTEAFF.

J is TRBJ1-2 and V is TRBV20-1; D perhaps matches TRBD1 (6 bases). Germline-derived CDR1 and CDR2 are DFQATT and SNEGSKA (reference sequence). This CDR3 region has 9 residues. CDR3 residues: CAGGSGYTF. Written as DNA, the CDR3 is TGCGCTGGGGGCTCTGGCTACACCTTC.

This clonotype was observed at least ten times. This chain uses TRBV19 with TRBJ1-5, with a possible D match to TRBD1 (5 bases). This CDR3 is built from 12 residues. Germline V gene lookup returns CDR1 LNHDA and CDR2 SQIVND (reference sequence). In nucleotides, the CDR3 is TGTGCTACGGGGGTCCTCAATCAGCCCCAGCATTTT. It yields the protein CATGVLNQPQHF.

The chain carries TRBV7-9 and TRBJ2-1, with unresolved D. CDR1 SEHNR and CDR2 FQNEAQ come from the germline V gene (reference sequence). The CDR3 has 16 residues. V dropped 2 bases and J dropped 0 bases, with 11 bases sitting between them. For the CDR3, the DNA is TGTGCCAGCAGCTTATTTCTTTATAGCTCCTACAATGAGCAGTTCTTC. It specifies CASSLFLYSSYNEQFF.

This chain connects TRBV27 to TRBJ1-2, with 7 nucleotides matching TRBD1. The CDR3 spans 12 residues. The V and J ends lost 11 bases and 3 bases, in that order; junction bases with no gene match: 6. Germline lookup yields CDR1 MNHEY and CDR2 SMNVEV (reference sequence). DNA for the CDR3: TGTGCCGTCCGGACAGGTTACTATGGCTACACCTTC. It translates to CAVRTGYYGYTF.

CDR3 DNA sequence: TGTGCCAGCACTATTACAACGAGCACAGATACGCAGTATTTT. This sequence encodes CASTITTSTDTQYF. The V and J genes are TRBV12-3 or TRBV12-4 and TRBJ2-3, with D unclear. This CDR3 region has 14 residues. Trimming stripped 7 bases from V and 0 bases from J, with 11 bases between.

J is TRBJ2-7 and V is TRBV20-1; D uncertain. CDR3 length equals 13 residues. Germline V gene lookup returns CDR1 DFQATT and CDR2 SNEGSKA (reference sequence). V lost 4 bases, J lost 1 base, and 11 bases lay in between. The CDR3 region has the DNA TGCAGTGCTAATCCCCATGCTTCCTACGAGCAGTACGTC. This translates into CSANPHASYEQYV.

The chain is built from TRBV2 and TRBJ2-5; 7 nucleotides agree with TRBD2. The CDR3 is made up of 14 amino acids. With V trimmed by 6 bases and J by 1 base, 5 bases remained unmatched. CDR1 is SNHLY and CDR2 is FYNNEI in the germline V gene. DNA of the CDR3: TGTGCCAGCAGGGTCGGGGGGATCCAAGAGACCCAGTACTTC. This translates into CASRVGGIQETQYF.

The rearrangement joins TRBV7-6 to TRBJ2-1, with 9 bases fitting TRBD2. After removal of 6 bases from V and 3 bases from J, the junction contained 3 bases not matched to a gene. Germline V lookup: CDR1 SGHVS, CDR2 FNYEAQ. The CDR3 consists of 14 residues. In nucleotides, the CDR3 is TGTGCCAGCAGTGCTAGCGGGGTCTACAATGAGCAGTTCTTC. Translated, it gives CASSASGVYNEQFF.

The J gene is TRBJ2-5, the V gene TRBV3-1; D gene uncertain. Trimming removed 8 bases at V and 0 bases at J, with 7 bases between. Germline V gives CDR1 LGHDT, CDR2 YNNKEL (reference sequence). The CDR3 has 12 residues. In nucleotides, the CDR3 is TGTGCCAGCTCGGACCACCAAGAGACCCAGTACTTC. This sequence encodes CASSDHQETQYF.